These 32 T cell receptor beta chains came from one sample sequenced in a study of blood T cell repertoires in COVID-19. TCRdb's copy holds only in-frame clones and misses some; the assay was immunoSEQ multiplex PCR. The sample yields around 430,000 clones, approximately 89% seen once. The sample comprised peripheral blood. These receptors originate from a woman aged 45 to 65 with COVID-19, enrolled during active disease.

The rearrangement links TRBV18 to TRBJ2-3; 10 nucleotides align to TRBD1. The CDR3 runs 16 residues. CDR1 and CDR2 (germline): KGHSH, LQKENI. J was trimmed by 1 base and V by 3 bases; bases with no gene match: 4. CDR3 protein: CASSPTGTGGTDTQYF. In nucleotides, the CDR3 is TGTGCCAGCTCACCCACCGGGACAGGGGGCACAGATACGCAGTATTTT.

The rearrangement links TRBV7-8 to TRBJ1-2; D uncertain. Germline V lookup: CDR1 SGHVS, CDR2 FQNEAQ. The CDR3 length is 12 residues. V dropped 5 bases and J dropped 4 bases, with 8 bases sitting between them. For the CDR3, the DNA is TGTGCCAGCAGCAAAGAGGGCTATGGCTACACCTTC. Translation: CASSKEGYGYTF.

The chain couples TRBV29-1 to TRBJ2-2; TRBD1 is a possible D gene (5 bases). This CDR3 is built from 14 residues. The germline V gene encodes CDR1 SQVTM and CDR2 ANQGSEA. Trimming took 1 base from V and 0 from J, leaving 6 bases between them. The CDR3 region is CSVEVTANTGELFF. CDR3 sequence (DNA): TGCAGCGTTGAAGTGACAGCGAACACCGGGGAGCTGTTTTTT.

This sequence joins TRBV7-8 and TRBJ1-1; 9 nucleotides align to TRBD1. Germline V gene lookup returns CDR1 SGHVS and CDR2 FQNEAQ. This CDR3 has 18 residues. J lost 4 bases, V lost 5 bases, and 17 bases had no gene match. Here the CDR3 reads CASSRPQGTGRLGTEAFF. The CDR3 DNA follows: TGTGCCAGCAGCCGGCCCCAAGGGACAGGGAGGTTGGGCACTGAAGCTTTCTTT.

The chain uses TRBV2 and TRBJ2-1; 8 bases align to TRBD2. This CDR3 contains 18 residues. Germline V gene data show CDR1 as SNHLY and CDR2 as FYNNEI. Trimming took 5 bases from V and 5 from J; bases not matched to a gene: 17. CDR3 in DNA: TGTGCCAGCAGTACAGCCTATACCGGGACTAGGGACCACAATGAGCAGTTCTTC. This translates into CASSTAYTGTRDHNEQFF.

This clone turned up a few times. The chain uses TRBV5-1 and TRBJ1-4, with D possibly being TRBD1 (5 bases). Germline CDR1 is SGHRS and CDR2 is YFSETQ. Trimming left V 3 bases short and J 3 bases short, with 15 bases between. The CDR3 is 16 amino acids. CDR3 sequence (DNA): TGCGCCAGCAGCTCACGCTCGGGGGGGTCTAATGAAAAACTGTTTTTT. Protein product: CASSSRSGGSNEKLFF.

This clone was detected once. The chain has TRBV6-5 and TRBJ1-2, with a tentative D call TRBD1 (6 bases). CDR3 size: 14 residues. Trimming shortened V by 6 bases and J by 4 bases, and 15 bases separated the two germline ends. From germline, CDR1 is MNHEY and CDR2 SVGAGI. This CDR3 is CASRIPGHVYGYTF. The CDR3 coding sequence is TGTGCCAGCAGGATACCGGGACACGTCTATGGCTACACCTTC.

This clone was seen once. The rearrangement joins TRBV18 to TRBJ2-1, with 7 bases fitting TRBD2. Unmatched junction bases numbered 13, after V lost 3 bases and J lost 2 bases. From germline, CDR1 is KGHSH and CDR2 LQKENI. This CDR3 comprises 18 residues. The CDR3 DNA reads as TGTGCCAGCTCACCTCAAAACCGAAAACTAGCGCCCTACAATGAGCAGTTCTTC. Its protein product is CASSPQNRKLAPYNEQFF.

This rearrangement joins TRBV4-2 to TRBJ2-7, with 9 bases matching TRBD2. The CDR3 spans 14 residues. J lost 6 bases, V lost 1 base, and 4 bases had no gene match. Germline lookup yields CDR1 LGHNA and CDR2 YNFKEQ. For the CDR3, the DNA is TGTGCCAGCAGCCAAGGCCTAGCGGGGACCGAGCAGTACTTC. This translates into CASSQGLAGTEQYF.

This chain links TRBV6-5 with TRBJ1-2; 8 nucleotides line up with TRBD1. J was trimmed by 5 bases and V by 8 bases; bases with no gene match: 7. The germline gives CDR1 MNHEY, CDR2 SVGAGI. This CDR3 has 13 amino acids. This CDR3 reads CASRRTGTYGYTF. The CDR3 DNA follows: TGTGCCAGCCGACGGACAGGGACATATGGCTACACCTTC.

The CDR3 reads CASSLSDRVKAEAFF. CDR3 DNA sequence: TGTGCCAGCAGCTTATCGGACAGGGTAAAGGCTGAAGCTTTCTTT. This chain uses TRBV7-6 with TRBJ1-1; 8 bases line up with TRBD1. Germline CDR1 SGHVS, CDR2 FNYEAQ. V gave up 2 bases and J gave up 6 bases; unmatched junction bases: 8. The CDR3 is made up of 15 amino acids.

The chain recombines TRBV6-5 with TRBJ2-4, with D perhaps matching TRBD1 (6 bases). This CDR3 region has 14 residues. Germline assignment: CDR1 MNHEY and CDR2 SVGAGI. V lost 4 bases and J lost 8, with 15 bases in between. As DNA, the CDR3 is TGTGCCAGCAGTTGGGGCAGGGGCCCTTACATTCAGTACTTC. Translating it yields CASSWGRGPYIQYF.

The CDR3 loop reads CTSSQDFLAEETQYF. The CDR3 DNA follows: TGCACCAGCAGCCAAGATTTTTTGGCAGAAGAGACCCAGTACTTC. The rearrangement links TRBV1 to TRBJ2-5; TRBD1 is the table's D call and was not checked against the DNA. TRBV1 is recorded as a pseudogene. The length of the CDR3 is 15 residues.

This clone was recorded only once. The chain couples TRBV7-3 to TRBJ2-6; D perhaps matches TRBD1 (5 bases). The V gene's germline CDR1 is SGHTA and CDR2 FQGTGA. Trimming removed 2 bases from V and 0 bases from J, with 8 bases in between. The CDR3 has 16 residues. The CDR3 here is CASSLGHLSGANVLTF. DNA for the CDR3: TGTGCCAGCAGCTTAGGACACCTCTCTGGGGCCAACGTCCTGACTTTC. The full variable domain, in which reference TRBV7-3 and TRBJ2-6 provide the parts outside the CDR3, is GAGVSQTPSNKVTEKGKYVELRCDPISGHTALYWYRQSLGQGPEFLIYFQGTGAADDSGLPNDRFFAVRPEGSVSTLKIQRTERGDSAVYLCASSLGHLSGANVLTFGAGSRLTVL.

The genes are TRBV5-1 and TRBJ1-4; possible D gene TRBD1, 6 bases. Per germline, CDR1 SGHRS and CDR2 YFSETQ. V was clipped by 4 bases and J by 6 bases, with 13 bases between them. CDR3 length equals 14 residues. The CDR3 region has the DNA TGCGCCAGCAGCCAGGGGCGACAGGATGAAAAACTGTTTTTT. Its protein is CASSQGRQDEKLFF.

This clone was detected only once. The chain couples TRBV7-9 to TRBJ2-3; D is uncertain. V was pared by 1 base and J by 2 bases, with 4 bases between. The germline gives CDR1 SEHNR, CDR2 FQNEAQ (reference sequence). The CDR3 runs 13 residues. CDR3: CASSLVSTDTQYF. CDR3 nucleotides: TGTGCCAGCAGCTTAGTCTCCACAGATACGCAGTATTTT.

The V and J genes are TRBV9 and TRBJ1-3; TRBD1 might be the D (5 bases). Trimming removed 0 bases from V and 2 bases from J, with 6 bases in between. This CDR3 region has 14 residues. CDR1 and CDR2 from the germline V gene are SGDLS and YYNGEE. In nucleotides, the CDR3 is TGTGCCAGCAGCGTAGGGACAACTGGAAACACCATATATTTT. Protein product: CASSVGTTGNTIYF.

The chain links TRBV6-5 to TRBJ2-7, with D unresolved. V lost 2 bases and J lost 0, with 11 bases in between. This CDR3 has 15 amino acids. The V gene's germline CDR1 is MNHEY and CDR2 SVGAGI. The CDR3 coding sequence is TGTGCCAGCAGTTACGAAGGTGGGCCCTCCTACGAGCAGTACTTC. Protein product: CASSYEGGPSYEQYF.

The J gene is TRBJ1-4, the V gene TRBV7-9, with unresolved D. CDR3 size: 12 residues. Trimming cost V 1 base and J 10 bases, with 7 bases left between them. The germline CDR1 and CDR2 sequences are SEHNR and FQNEAQ (reference sequence). The CDR3: CASSLVEGKLFF. CDR3 bases: TGTGCCAGCAGCTTAGTAGAGGGAAAACTGTTTTTT.

This clone showed up just a few times. The chain is built from TRBV3-1 (or the pseudogene TRBV3-2) and TRBJ1-6, with D perhaps matching TRBD1 (5 bases). Trimming left V 0 bases short and J 6 bases short, with 12 bases between. Germline V gives CDR1 LGHDT, CDR2 YNNKEL (reference sequence). The CDR3 is made up of 16 amino acids. The CDR3 sequence is CASSQDGDLFNSPLHF. The DNA of the CDR3 is TGTGCCAGCAGCCAAGATGGGGACTTATTTAATTCACCCCTCCACTTT.

The gene calls are TRBV2 and TRBJ1-1; tentatively, D is TRBD1 (6 bases). Germline V gene lookup returns CDR1 SNHLY and CDR2 FYNNEI. The ends were cut back, 5 bases at V and 1 base at J, with 8 bases in the middle. The CDR3 consists of 13 residues. The CDR3 protein is CASSLTGNTEAFF. CDR3 sequence (DNA): TGTGCCAGCAGTTTGACAGGGAACACTGAAGCTTTCTTT.

This rearrangement joins TRBV3-1 (or the pseudogene TRBV3-2) to TRBJ2-2, with D uncertain. The germline V gene encodes CDR1 LGHDT and CDR2 YNNKEL (reference sequence). The CDR3 is made up of 14 amino acids. Trimming stripped 3 bases from V and 2 bases from J, with 7 bases between. The CDR3 protein is CASSQASNTGELFF. CDR3 coding DNA: TGTGCCAGCAGCCAGGCCTCAAACACCGGGGAGCTGTTTTTT.

The chain carries TRBV2 and TRBJ2-3; a weak D match, TRBD2 (6 bases). The CDR3 is made up of 13 amino acids. Germline V lookup: CDR1 SNHLY, CDR2 FYNNEI. V lost 7 bases to trimming and J lost 3 bases, with 11 bases between them. CDR3 sequence: CASKPRGTDTQYF. CDR3 in DNA: TGTGCCAGCAAGCCTCGGGGGACAGATACGCAGTATTTT. The variable domain in full, with the rest retrieved from reference TRBV2 and TRBJ2-3, is EPEVTQTPSHQVTQMGQEVILRCVPISNHLYFYWYRQILGQKVEFLVSFYNNEISEKSEIFDDQFSVERPDGSNFTLKIRSTKLEDSAMYFCASKPRGTDTQYFGPGTRLTVL.

The chain uses TRBV2 and TRBJ2-6, with D maybe TRBD1 (5 bases). Per the germline V gene, CDR1 is SNHLY and CDR2 is FYNNEI. V shed 5 bases and J shed 0 bases, with 17 bases lying between them. This CDR3 spans 18 amino acids. Here the CDR3 reads CASSLTAGPFSGANVLTF. The DNA of the CDR3 is TGTGCCAGCAGTCTGACGGCAGGGCCCTTCTCTGGGGCCAACGTCCTGACTTTC.

The chain has TRBV5-1 and TRBJ2-1; D remains ambiguous. CDR1 and CDR2 (germline): SGHRS, YFSETQ. The germline V and J ends were trimmed by 1 base and 6 bases, with 14 bases remaining between them. The CDR3 has 15 residues. The CDR3 is CASSLFRGATNEQFF. In DNA form, the CDR3 reads TGCGCCAGCAGCTTGTTTCGCGGTGCTACCAATGAGCAGTTCTTC.

The genes are TRBV6-5 and TRBJ2-7, with D possibly TRBD1 on 5 matching bases. CDR3 length: 13 residues. Germline V gene sequence: CDR1 MNHEY, CDR2 SVGAGI. The ends were cut back, 5 bases at V and 5 bases at J, with 13 bases in the middle. Here the CDR3 DNA reads TGTGCCAGCAGTACCCCAGGGTCCCACGAGCAGTACTTC. This encodes CASSTPGSHEQYF.

The CDR3 loop reads CASSHLQGANNEQYF. The CDR3 nucleotides read TGTGCCAGTAGCCATTTACAGGGGGCGAACAACGAGCAGTACTTC. The chain has TRBV19 and TRBJ2-7, with 9 bases matching TRBD1. The junction had 11 bases not matched to a gene; V was cut back by 6 bases and J by 5 bases. This CDR3 is 15 amino acids long. Germline lookup yields CDR1 LNHDA and CDR2 SQIVND (reference sequence).

The V gene is TRBV24-1, the J gene TRBJ1-5; unclear D gene. CDR3 size: 15 residues. V lost 7 bases and J lost 1, with 13 bases in between. CDR1 KGHDR and CDR2 SFDVKD come from the germline V gene. Written as DNA, the CDR3 is TGTGCCACCAGGGGAGAGGGAGGAAGCAATCAGCCCCAGCATTTT. It translates to CATRGEGGSNQPQHF.

This clone was recorded once. The rearrangement joins TRBV28 to TRBJ1-5; maybe TRBD1 (5 bases). Between the trimmed V and J ends, which lost 3 bases and 1 base, there was a span of 10 bases. The CDR3 consists of 15 residues. Germline assignment: CDR1 MDHEN and CDR2 SYDVKM. The CDR3 nucleotides are TGTGCCAGCAGTTTCCAAGGGGTGAGCAATCAGCCCCAGCATTTT. This encodes CASSFQGVSNQPQHF.

The chain links TRBV2 to TRBJ1-2, with 9 bases matching TRBD1. V lost 6 bases and J lost 7; bases outside the gene matches: 12. This CDR3 has 15 residues. Germline CDR1 is SNHLY and CDR2 is FYNNEI. CDR3 amino acids: CASRTTGTGIAGYTF. DNA of the CDR3: TGTGCCAGCAGGACCACCGGGACAGGGATCGCTGGCTACACCTTC.

The genes are TRBV7-9 and TRBJ1-1; D is ambiguous. There are 12 residues in the CDR3. Germline values: CDR1 SEHNR, CDR2 FQNEAQ (reference sequence). The V gene lost 2 bases and the J gene lost 8 bases, with 9 bases spanning the gap. CDR3 region: CASSLMQNEAFF. The DNA of the CDR3 is TGTGCCAGCAGCTTAATGCAGAACGAAGCTTTCTTT.

The chain carries TRBV11-2 and TRBJ1-4, with a possible D match to TRBD1 (6 bases). The CDR3 sequence is 14 residues long. Trimming stripped 3 bases from V and 5 bases from J, with 10 bases between. Germline values: CDR1 SGHAT, CDR2 FQNNGV. DNA for the CDR3: TGTGCCAGCAGCTTTACAGGGACAAATGAAAAACTGTTTTTT. It is translated as CASSFTGTNEKLFF.